The rows below give T cell receptor beta chains drawn from one sample of a study of T-cell reconstitution after alpha-beta-depleted transplantation in children. TCRdb reprocessed the PCR reads via MiXCR and lists one record per CDR3 protein. The sample includes around 800,000 distinct CDR3 sequences, 16% of them seen just once. Sequenced material: PBMCs, mostly from graft donor cells, taken 360 days after TCRalphabeta/CD19-depleted stem cell transplant. The receptors were sampled from a male patient younger than 18 who had a stem cell transplant for acute lymphoblastic leukemia, so the T cells may come from the graft donor. Both conserved end residues are part of each CDR3. A D gene is named only where the DNA matches it firmly. Part of the rows lack a size; the others show once, few, many or a class for expanded clones.

V: TRBV5-1; size: few; D: -; length: 13; J: TRBJ1-2; DNA: TGCGCCAGCAGCTTCCGGAGGACCTATGGCTACACCTTC; CDR3: CASSFRRTYGYTF
V: TRBV13; size: -; D: TRBD2; length: 15; J: TRBJ2-1; DNA: TGTGCCAGCAGCTGGGGACTAGCGGCAGACAATGAGCAGTTCTTC; CDR3: CASSWGLAADNEQFF
V: TRBV9; size: -; D: -; length: 16; J: TRBJ2-7; DNA: TGTGCCAGCAGCGTAGGGGGAGGGACATATCGCTACGAGCAGTACTTC; CDR3: CASSVGGGTYRYEQYF
V: TRBV4-1; size: few; D: -; length: 15; J: TRBJ2-7; DNA: TGCGCCAGCAGCCAAGTTGTCCAAGTGAGCTACGAGCAGTACTTC; CDR3: CASSQVVQVSYEQYF
V: TRBV4-2; size: -; D: TRBD1; length: 18; J: TRBJ1-1; DNA: TGTGCCAGCAGCCCTGGTACCGGGACAGGGGCGTCGAACACTGAAGCTTTCTTT; CDR3: CASSPGTGTGASNTEAFF
V: TRBV7-9; size: few; D: TRBD1; length: 17; J: TRBJ2-1; DNA: TGTGCCAGCACCTCGGTCAGGACAGGGGTGGGTTACAATGAGCAGTTCTTC; CDR3: CASTSVRTGVGYNEQFF
V: TRBV7-9; size: once; D: TRBD1; length: 16; J: TRBJ1-1; DNA: TGTGCCAGCAGCTGGCTTTTTAACAGGGGGATCGCTGAAGCTTTCTTT; CDR3: CASSWLFNRGIAEAFF
V: TRBV9; size: -; D: -; length: 12; J: TRBJ2-3; DNA: TGTGCCAGCAGCGTCCACACAGATACGCAGTATTTT; CDR3: CASSVHTDTQYF
V: TRBV5-6; size: few; D: -; length: 14; J: TRBJ2-5; DNA: TGTGCCAGCAGCTTCCAACGGGTATCAGAGACCCAGTACTTC; CDR3: CASSFQRVSETQYF
V: TRBV7-3; size: -; D: -; length: 15; J: TRBJ2-1; DNA: TGTGCCAGCAGCTTCGGAGAGGGGCCCTACAATGAGCAGTTCTTC; CDR3: CASSFGEGPYNEQFF
V: TRBV6-1; size: -; D: -; length: 15; J: TRBJ2-2; DNA: TGTGCCAGCAGTCGGGACTCGCCGAACACCGGGGAGCTGTTTTTT; CDR3: CASSRDSPNTGELFF
V: TRBV10-2; size: -; D: -; length: 13; J: TRBJ1-3; DNA: TGCGCCAGCAGTGATTTCGCTGGAAACACCATATATTTT; CDR3: CASSDFAGNTIYF
V: TRBV12-3/TRBV12-4; size: few; D: TRBD2; length: 19; J: TRBJ2-7; DNA: TGTGCCAGCAGTTGTCTATATCGGACTAGCGCTTATAGTCAGCACGAGCAGTACTTC; CDR3: CASSCLYRTSAYSQHEQYF
V: TRBV5-6; size: many; D: -; length: 14; J: TRBJ2-1; DNA: TGTGCCAGCAGCTTGGCCGAAGTCACGAATGAGCAGTTCTTC; CDR3: CASSLAEVTNEQFF
V: TRBV19; size: -; D: -; length: 12; J: TRBJ1-1; DNA: TGTGCCAGTAAGCGAGGGAACACTGAAGCTTTCTTT; CDR3: CASKRGNTEAFF
V: TRBV12-3/TRBV12-4; size: few; D: -; length: 14; J: TRBJ2-5; DNA: TGTGCCAGCAGCCACCATCAAGGACAAGAGACCCAGTACTTC; CDR3: CASSHHQGQETQYF
V: TRBV20-1; size: few; D: TRBD2; length: 13; J: TRBJ2-1; DNA: TGCAGTGCTAGAGATCCCTCGTGGGGGGGGCAGTTCTTC; CDR3: CSARDPSWGGQFF
V: TRBV29-1; size: -; D: TRBD2; length: 16; J: TRBJ2-1; DNA: TGCAGCGTTGAACTTTATAGCGGGAGCTCCTACAATGAGCAGTTCTTC; CDR3: CSVELYSGSSYNEQFF
V: TRBV10-3; size: -; D: TRBD2; length: 17; J: TRBJ2-7; DNA: TGTGCCATCAGTGAGGGACTAGCGGGAGTCTTATCCTACGAGCAGTACTTC; CDR3: CAISEGLAGVLSYEQYF
V: TRBV27; size: -; D: TRBD2; length: 17; J: TRBJ2-3; DNA: TGTGCCAGCAGTTTATTGGGCCTAGCGGGAGCCACAGATACGCAGTATTTT; CDR3: CASSLLGLAGATDTQYF
V: TRBV11-2; size: -; D: TRBD1; length: 15; J: TRBJ2-4; DNA: TGTGCCAGCAGCGAGCTTAGGAACAGGGGAAACATTCAGTACTTC; CDR3: CASSELRNRGNIQYF
V: TRBV24-1; size: -; D: TRBD2; length: 19; J: TRBJ2-1; DNA: TGTGCCACCAGCTTTCCCGGGACTAGCGGGATTAGCTCCTACAATGAGCAGTTCTTC; CDR3: CATSFPGTSGISSYNEQFF
V: TRBV7-8; size: -; D: TRBD1; length: 17; J: TRBJ2-7; DNA: TGTGCCAGCAGCTCCATACCCCGGGACAGCGGCCCCTACGAGCAGTACTTC; CDR3: CASSSIPRDSGPYEQYF
V: TRBV7-8; size: few; D: -; length: 15; J: TRBJ2-1; DNA: TGTGCCAGCAGCCCTCCAGGACTATTATACAATGAGCAGTTCTTC; CDR3: CASSPPGLLYNEQFF
V: TRBV20-1; size: few; D: -; length: 13; J: TRBJ2-7; DNA: TGCAGTGCTAGAACTTCGCTCTCCTACGAGCAGTACTTC; CDR3: CSARTSLSYEQYF
V: TRBV16; size: -; D: TRBD1; length: 15; J: TRBJ2-7; DNA: TGTGCCAGCAGCCCCCGACAGGGGGCGCTCCACGAGCAGTACTTC; CDR3: CASSPRQGALHEQYF
V: TRBV15; size: few; D: TRBD2; length: 16; J: TRBJ2-7; DNA: TGTGCCACCAGCAGAGATATCCTAGCGGGAGGGAACGAGCAGTACTTC; CDR3: CATSRDILAGGNEQYF
V: TRBV2; size: -; D: -; length: 16; J: TRBJ1-5; DNA: TGTGCCAGCCAGGGGCCCATCGGGGATAGCAATCAGCCCCAGCATTTT; CDR3: CASQGPIGDSNQPQHF
V: TRBV7-3; size: few; D: -; length: 12; J: TRBJ2-1; DNA: TGTGCCAGCAGCTTCCTCCAGAATGAGCAGTTCTTC; CDR3: CASSFLQNEQFF
V: TRBV5-1; size: -; D: -; length: 15; J: TRBJ1-2; DNA: TGCGCCAGCAGCTTGATAGGCCCCGGCGGCTATGGCTACACCTTC; CDR3: CASSLIGPGGYGYTF
V: TRBV9; size: many; D: -; length: 14; J: TRBJ1-3; DNA: TGTGCCAGCAGCCCAGGGGCAGCGGGAAACACCATATATTTT; CDR3: CASSPGAAGNTIYF
V: TRBV7-9; size: -; D: -; length: 14; J: TRBJ2-5; DNA: TGTGCCAGCAGCGAAAGGATGCTCCAAGAGACCCAGTACTTC; CDR3: CASSERMLQETQYF
V: TRBV28; size: -; D: -; length: 14; J: TRBJ2-3; DNA: TGTGCCAGCAGTTTCGGGGGAAGGGCAGATACGCAGTATTTT; CDR3: CASSFGGRADTQYF
V: TRBV12-5; size: many; D: TRBD2; length: 14; J: TRBJ2-2; DNA: TGTGCTAGTGGTTTTCGACTAGCCAGCGGGGAGCTGTTTTTT; CDR3: CASGFRLASGELFF
V: TRBV6-2/TRBV6-3; size: many; D: -; length: 16; J: TRBJ2-2; DNA: TGTGCCAGCAGTTACGTTTTCGGGATTACTACCGGGGAGCTGTTTTTT; CDR3: CASSYVFGITTGELFF
V: TRBV5-1; size: few; D: -; length: 14; J: TRBJ1-1; DNA: TGCGCCAGCAGCCTGGGGGGGGTATTCACTGAAGCTTTCTTT; CDR3: CASSLGGVFTEAFF
V: TRBV6-2/TRBV6-3; size: -; D: TRBD2; length: 16; J: TRBJ2-3; DNA: TGTGCCAGCAGTCCCTTAGCGGGCATGTTGCCAGATACGCAGTATTTT; CDR3: CASSPLAGMLPDTQYF
V: TRBV4-1; size: few; D: -; length: 17; J: TRBJ2-7; DNA: TGCGCCAGCAGCTTTGGGCGTCGGGGGGCCTACTCCTACGAGCAGTACTTC; CDR3: CASSFGRRGAYSYEQYF
V: TRBV4-1; size: many; D: -; length: 16; J: TRBJ2-5; DNA: TGCGCCAGCAGCCAAGAGATACCAGGTCCAAAAGAGACCCAGTACTTC; CDR3: CASSQEIPGPKETQYF
V: TRBV5-1; size: few; D: TRBD2; length: 18; J: TRBJ2-5; DNA: TGCGCCAGCAGCTCAGGGACTAGCGGGAGGACCCTGCAAGAGACCCAGTACTTC; CDR3: CASSSGTSGRTLQETQYF
V: TRBV18; size: -; D: TRBD2; length: 15; J: TRBJ2-1; DNA: TGTGCCAGCTCACAGGTACTAGCGGGATGGAATGAGCAGTTCTTC; CDR3: CASSQVLAGWNEQFF
V: TRBV5-1; size: -; D: -; length: 16; J: TRBJ2-1; DNA: TGCGCCAGCAGCGCGCACTCCGTCAGCTCCTACAATGAGCAGTTCTTC; CDR3: CASSAHSVSSYNEQFF
V: TRBV5-1; size: -; D: -; length: 16; J: TRBJ2-3; DNA: TGCGCCAGCAGCCCGCGAGGGACTCGGGGCACAGATACGCAGTATTTT; CDR3: CASSPRGTRGTDTQYF
V: TRBV4-1; size: few; D: TRBD1; length: 16; J: TRBJ2-2; DNA: TGCGCCAGCAGCCAAGGGCAGGGGGTGGACACCGGGGAGCTGTTTTTT; CDR3: CASSQGQGVDTGELFF